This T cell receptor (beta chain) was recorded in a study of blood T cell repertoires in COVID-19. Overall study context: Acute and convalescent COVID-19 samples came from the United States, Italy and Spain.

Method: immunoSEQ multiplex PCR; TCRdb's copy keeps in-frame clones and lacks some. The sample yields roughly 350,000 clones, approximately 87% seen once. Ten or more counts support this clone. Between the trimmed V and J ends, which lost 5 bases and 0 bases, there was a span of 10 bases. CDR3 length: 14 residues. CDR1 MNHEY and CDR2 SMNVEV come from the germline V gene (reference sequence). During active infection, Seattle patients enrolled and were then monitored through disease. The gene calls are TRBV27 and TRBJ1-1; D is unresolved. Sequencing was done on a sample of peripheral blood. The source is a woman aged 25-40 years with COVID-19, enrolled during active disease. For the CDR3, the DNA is TGTGCCAGCAGTCCACAGCGGATGAACACTGAAGCTTTCTTT. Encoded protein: CASSPQRMNTEAFF.